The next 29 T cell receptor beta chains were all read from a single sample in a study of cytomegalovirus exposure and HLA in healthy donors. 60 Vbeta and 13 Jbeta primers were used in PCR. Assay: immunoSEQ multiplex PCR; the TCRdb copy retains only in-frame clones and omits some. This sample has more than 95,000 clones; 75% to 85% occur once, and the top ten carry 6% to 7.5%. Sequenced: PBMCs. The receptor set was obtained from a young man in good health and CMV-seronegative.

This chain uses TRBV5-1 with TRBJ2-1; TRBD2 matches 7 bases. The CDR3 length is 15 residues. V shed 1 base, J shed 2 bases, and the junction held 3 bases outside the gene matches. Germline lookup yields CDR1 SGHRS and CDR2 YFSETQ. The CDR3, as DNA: TGCGCCAGCAGCTTGAGGGCGGGAGCCTACAATGAGCAGTTCTTC. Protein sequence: CASSLRAGAYNEQFF.

CDR3 region: CASSPRTGRGNEQFF. DNA of the CDR3: TGTGCCAGCAGCCCTCGGACAGGGAGAGGAAATGAGCAGTTCTTC. The rearrangement links TRBV7-3 to TRBJ2-1; 8 bases map to TRBD1. Germline V lookup: CDR1 SGHTA, CDR2 FQGTGA. V shed 5 bases, J shed 7 bases, and the junction held 10 bases outside the gene matches. The CDR3 contains 15 residues.

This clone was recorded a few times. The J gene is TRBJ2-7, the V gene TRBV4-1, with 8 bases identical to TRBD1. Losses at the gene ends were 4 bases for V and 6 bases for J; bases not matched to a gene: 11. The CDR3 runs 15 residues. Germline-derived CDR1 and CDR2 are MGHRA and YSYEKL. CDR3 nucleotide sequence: TGCGCCAGCAGCCTCGGACAGGGTGATGCTAGCGAGCAGTACTTC. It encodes CASSLGQGDASEQYF.

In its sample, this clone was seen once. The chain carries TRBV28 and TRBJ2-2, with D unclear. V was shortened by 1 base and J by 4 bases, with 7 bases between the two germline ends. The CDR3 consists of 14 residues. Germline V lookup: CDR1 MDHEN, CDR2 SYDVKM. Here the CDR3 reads CASSLSERTGELFF. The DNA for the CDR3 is TGTGCCAGCAGTTTATCTGAGCGCACCGGGGAGCTGTTTTTT.

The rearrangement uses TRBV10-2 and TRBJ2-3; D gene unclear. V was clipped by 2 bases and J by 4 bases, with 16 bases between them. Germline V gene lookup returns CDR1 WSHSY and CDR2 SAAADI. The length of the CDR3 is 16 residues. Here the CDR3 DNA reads TGCGCCAGCAGTGAGCCACACCGCATCCTGGCAGATACGCAGTATTTT. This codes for CASSEPHRILADTQYF.

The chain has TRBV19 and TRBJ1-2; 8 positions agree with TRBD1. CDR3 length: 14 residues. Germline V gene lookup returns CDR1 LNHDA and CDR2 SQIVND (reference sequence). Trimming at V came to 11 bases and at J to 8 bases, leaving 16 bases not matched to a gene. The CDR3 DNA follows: TGTGCCTCCTCCCCCACAGGGGGAAATAGCGGCTACACCTTC. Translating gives CASSPTGGNSGYTF.

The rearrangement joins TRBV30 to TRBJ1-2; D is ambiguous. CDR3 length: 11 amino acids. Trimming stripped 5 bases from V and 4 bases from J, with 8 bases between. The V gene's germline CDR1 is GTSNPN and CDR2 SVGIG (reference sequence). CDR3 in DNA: TGTGCCTGGGGGGAGCTCTATGGCTACACCTTC. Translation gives CAWGELYGYTF.

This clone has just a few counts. In DNA, the CDR3 is TGTGCCAGCAGTTATCGGGGGTTTGGAAACACCATATATTTT. Translating it yields CASSYRGFGNTIYF. V and J are TRBV6-5 and TRBJ1-3; TRBD1 might be the D (5 bases). This CDR3 comprises 14 residues. Trimming took 3 bases from V and 3 from J, leaving 9 bases between them. The germline CDR1 and CDR2 sequences are MNHEY and SVGAGI.

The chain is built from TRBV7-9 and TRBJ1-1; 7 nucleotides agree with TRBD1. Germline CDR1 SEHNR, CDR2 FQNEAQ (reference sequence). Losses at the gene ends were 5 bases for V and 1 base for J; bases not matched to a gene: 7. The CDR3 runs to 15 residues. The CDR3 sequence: CASSLRRDRNTEAFF. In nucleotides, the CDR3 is TGTGCCAGCAGCCTCCGCCGGGACAGGAACACTGAAGCTTTCTTT.

The CDR3 nucleotides read TGTGCCAGCAGCTTTAGACAGGGGATGAACACTGAAGCTTTCTTT. Translated: CASSFRQGMNTEAFF. The chain links TRBV11-2 to TRBJ1-1; 8 nucleotides line up with TRBD1. The ends lost 3 bases at V and 0 bases at J; junction bases unmatched: 3. Germline CDR1 reads SGHAT; CDR2 reads FQNNGV. The CDR3 spans 15 residues.

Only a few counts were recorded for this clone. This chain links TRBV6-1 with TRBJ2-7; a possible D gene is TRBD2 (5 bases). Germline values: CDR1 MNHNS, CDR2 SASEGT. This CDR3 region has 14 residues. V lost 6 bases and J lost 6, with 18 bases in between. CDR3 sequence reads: CASSLTRTRPEQYF. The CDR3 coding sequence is TGTGCCAGCAGCCTAACTAGGACTCGCCCCGAGCAGTACTTC.

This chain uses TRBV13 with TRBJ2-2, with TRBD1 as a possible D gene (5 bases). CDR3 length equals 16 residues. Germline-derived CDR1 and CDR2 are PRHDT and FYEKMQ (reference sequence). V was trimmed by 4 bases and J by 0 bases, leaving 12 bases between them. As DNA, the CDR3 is TGTGCCAGCAGCTCAGACAGCTTAACGAACACCGGGGAGCTGTTTTTT. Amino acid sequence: CASSSDSLTNTGELFF.

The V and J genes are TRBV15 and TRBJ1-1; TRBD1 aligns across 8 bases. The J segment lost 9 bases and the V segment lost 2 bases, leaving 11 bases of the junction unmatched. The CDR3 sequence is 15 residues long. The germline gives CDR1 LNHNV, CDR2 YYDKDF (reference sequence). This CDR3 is CATSRRRTGGGQAFF. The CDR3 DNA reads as TGTGCCACCAGCAGACGTCGCACAGGGGGTGGCCAAGCTTTCTTT.

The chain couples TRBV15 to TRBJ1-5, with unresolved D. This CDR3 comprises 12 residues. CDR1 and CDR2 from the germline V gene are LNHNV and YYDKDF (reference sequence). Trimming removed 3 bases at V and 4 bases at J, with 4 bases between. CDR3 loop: CATSSYNQPQHF. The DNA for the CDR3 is TGTGCCACCAGCAGCTATAATCAGCCCCAGCATTTT.

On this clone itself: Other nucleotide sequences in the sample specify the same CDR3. CDR3 nucleotide sequence: TGTGCCAGTAGTATCAGGGGCATGAACACTGAAGCTTTCTTT. Amino acids: CASSIRGMNTEAFF. The chain is built from TRBV19 and TRBJ1-1; D is perhaps TRBD1 (6 bases). Germline CDR1 reads LNHDA; CDR2 reads SQIVND (reference sequence). Trimming removed 3 bases at V and 0 bases at J, with 8 bases between. This CDR3 spans 14 amino acids.

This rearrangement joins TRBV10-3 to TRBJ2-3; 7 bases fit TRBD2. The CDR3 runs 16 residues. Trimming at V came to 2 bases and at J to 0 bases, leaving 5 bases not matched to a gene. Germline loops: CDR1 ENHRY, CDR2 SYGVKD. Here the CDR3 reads CAISEPSGNSTDTQYF. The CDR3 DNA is TGTGCCATCAGTGAGCCGAGCGGGAATAGCACAGATACGCAGTATTTT.

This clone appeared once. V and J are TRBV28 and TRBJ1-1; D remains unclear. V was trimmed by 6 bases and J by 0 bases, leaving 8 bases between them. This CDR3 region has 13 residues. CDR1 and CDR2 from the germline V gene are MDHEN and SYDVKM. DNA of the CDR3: TGTGCCAGCAGGGGCTCCCTGAACACTGAAGCTTTCTTT. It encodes CASRGSLNTEAFF.

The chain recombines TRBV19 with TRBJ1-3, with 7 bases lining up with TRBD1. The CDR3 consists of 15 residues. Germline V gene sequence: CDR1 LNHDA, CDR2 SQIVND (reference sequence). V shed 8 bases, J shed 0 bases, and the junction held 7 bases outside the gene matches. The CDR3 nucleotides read TGTGCCAGTTGGGACAGCCCGACCTCTGGAAACACCATATATTTT. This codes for CASWDSPTSGNTIYF.

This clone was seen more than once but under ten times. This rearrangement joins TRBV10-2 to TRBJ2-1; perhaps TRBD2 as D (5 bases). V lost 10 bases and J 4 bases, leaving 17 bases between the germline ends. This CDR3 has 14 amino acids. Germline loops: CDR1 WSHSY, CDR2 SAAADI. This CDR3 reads CATKRPEGYNEQFF. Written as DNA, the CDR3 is TGCGCCACCAAGAGACCTGAGGGATACAATGAGCAGTTCTTC.

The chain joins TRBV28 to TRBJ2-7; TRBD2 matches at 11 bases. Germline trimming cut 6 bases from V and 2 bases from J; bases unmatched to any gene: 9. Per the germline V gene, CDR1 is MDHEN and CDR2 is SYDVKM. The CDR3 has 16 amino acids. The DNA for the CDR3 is TGTGCCAGCAGCCTTGGGGCACTAGCGGGAGCCTACGAGCAGTACTTC. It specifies CASSLGALAGAYEQYF.

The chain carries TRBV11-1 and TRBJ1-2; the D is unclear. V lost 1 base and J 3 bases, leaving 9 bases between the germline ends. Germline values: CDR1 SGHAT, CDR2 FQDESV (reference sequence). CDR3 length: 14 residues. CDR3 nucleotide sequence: TGTGCCAGCAGCTTAGTCGGCGGGTACTATGGCTACACCTTC. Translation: CASSLVGGYYGYTF.

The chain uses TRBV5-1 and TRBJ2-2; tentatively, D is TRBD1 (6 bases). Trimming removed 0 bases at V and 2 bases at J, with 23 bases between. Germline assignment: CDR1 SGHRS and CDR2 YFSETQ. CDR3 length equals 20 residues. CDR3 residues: CASSLEQGDRGNPNTGELFF. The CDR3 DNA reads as TGCGCCAGCAGCTTGGAACAGGGTGATAGAGGGAATCCTAACACCGGGGAGCTGTTTTTT.

CDR3: CASSESGTGKTQYF. Written as DNA, the CDR3 is TGTGCCAGCAGTGAATCTGGGACAGGGAAGACCCAGTACTTC. The chain combines TRBV2 with TRBJ2-5, with TRBD1 identical over 9 bases. The V gene end was trimmed by 2 bases and the J gene end by 6 bases; junction bases not matched to a gene: 4. Germline V lookup: CDR1 SNHLY, CDR2 FYNNEI. The CDR3 sequence is 14 residues long.

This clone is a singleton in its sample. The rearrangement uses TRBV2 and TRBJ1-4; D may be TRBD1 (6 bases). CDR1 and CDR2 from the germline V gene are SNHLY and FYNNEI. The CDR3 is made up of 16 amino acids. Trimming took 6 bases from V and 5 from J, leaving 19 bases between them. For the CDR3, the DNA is TGTGCCAGCAGCGGAGACCTTGAACAGGGCAATGAAAAACTGTTTTTT. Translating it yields CASSGDLEQGNEKLFF. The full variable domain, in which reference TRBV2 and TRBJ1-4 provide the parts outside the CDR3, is EPEVTQTPSHQVTQMGQEVILRCVPISNHLYFYWYRQILGQKVEFLVSFYNNEISEKSEIFDDQFSVERPDGSNFTLKIRSTKLEDSAMYFCASSGDLEQGNEKLFFGSGTQLSVL.

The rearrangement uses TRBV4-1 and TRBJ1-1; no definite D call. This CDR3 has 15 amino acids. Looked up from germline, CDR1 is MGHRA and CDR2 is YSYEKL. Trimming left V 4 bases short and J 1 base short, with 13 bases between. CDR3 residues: CASSPSNSRNTEAFF. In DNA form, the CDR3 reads TGCGCCAGCAGCCCTAGTAACTCAAGGAACACTGAAGCTTTCTTT.

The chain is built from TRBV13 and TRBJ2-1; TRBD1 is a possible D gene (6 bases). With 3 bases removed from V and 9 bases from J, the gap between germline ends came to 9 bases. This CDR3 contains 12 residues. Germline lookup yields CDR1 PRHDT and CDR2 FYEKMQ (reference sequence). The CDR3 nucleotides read TGTGCCAGCAGCTTCAGGGGCGCTGAGCAGTTCTTC. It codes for CASSFRGAEQFF.

The CDR3 coding sequence is TGTGCCAGCAGTCCCTGGACTAGCGGGGACACAGATACGCAGTATTTT. This codes for CASSPWTSGDTDTQYF. The gene calls are TRBV28 and TRBJ2-3, with TRBD2 matching over 12 bases. The CDR3 is 16 residues long. The V and J ends lost 5 bases and 2 bases, in that order; junction bases with no gene match: 5. Germline CDR1 MDHEN, CDR2 SYDVKM.

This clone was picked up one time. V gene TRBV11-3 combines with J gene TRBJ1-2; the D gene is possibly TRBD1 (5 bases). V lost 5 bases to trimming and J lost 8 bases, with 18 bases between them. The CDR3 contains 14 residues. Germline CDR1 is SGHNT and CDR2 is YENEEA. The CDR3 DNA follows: TGTGCCAGCAGCCCCGAATGGCAGGGTAGAGGCTACACCTTC. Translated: CASSPEWQGRGYTF.

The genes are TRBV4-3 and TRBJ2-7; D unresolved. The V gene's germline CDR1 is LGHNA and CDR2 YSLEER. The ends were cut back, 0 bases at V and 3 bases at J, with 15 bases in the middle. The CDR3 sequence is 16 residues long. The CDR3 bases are TGCGCCAGCAGCCAAGATGTTTATGGCAGGTACTACGAGCAGTACTTC. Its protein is CASSQDVYGRYYEQYF.